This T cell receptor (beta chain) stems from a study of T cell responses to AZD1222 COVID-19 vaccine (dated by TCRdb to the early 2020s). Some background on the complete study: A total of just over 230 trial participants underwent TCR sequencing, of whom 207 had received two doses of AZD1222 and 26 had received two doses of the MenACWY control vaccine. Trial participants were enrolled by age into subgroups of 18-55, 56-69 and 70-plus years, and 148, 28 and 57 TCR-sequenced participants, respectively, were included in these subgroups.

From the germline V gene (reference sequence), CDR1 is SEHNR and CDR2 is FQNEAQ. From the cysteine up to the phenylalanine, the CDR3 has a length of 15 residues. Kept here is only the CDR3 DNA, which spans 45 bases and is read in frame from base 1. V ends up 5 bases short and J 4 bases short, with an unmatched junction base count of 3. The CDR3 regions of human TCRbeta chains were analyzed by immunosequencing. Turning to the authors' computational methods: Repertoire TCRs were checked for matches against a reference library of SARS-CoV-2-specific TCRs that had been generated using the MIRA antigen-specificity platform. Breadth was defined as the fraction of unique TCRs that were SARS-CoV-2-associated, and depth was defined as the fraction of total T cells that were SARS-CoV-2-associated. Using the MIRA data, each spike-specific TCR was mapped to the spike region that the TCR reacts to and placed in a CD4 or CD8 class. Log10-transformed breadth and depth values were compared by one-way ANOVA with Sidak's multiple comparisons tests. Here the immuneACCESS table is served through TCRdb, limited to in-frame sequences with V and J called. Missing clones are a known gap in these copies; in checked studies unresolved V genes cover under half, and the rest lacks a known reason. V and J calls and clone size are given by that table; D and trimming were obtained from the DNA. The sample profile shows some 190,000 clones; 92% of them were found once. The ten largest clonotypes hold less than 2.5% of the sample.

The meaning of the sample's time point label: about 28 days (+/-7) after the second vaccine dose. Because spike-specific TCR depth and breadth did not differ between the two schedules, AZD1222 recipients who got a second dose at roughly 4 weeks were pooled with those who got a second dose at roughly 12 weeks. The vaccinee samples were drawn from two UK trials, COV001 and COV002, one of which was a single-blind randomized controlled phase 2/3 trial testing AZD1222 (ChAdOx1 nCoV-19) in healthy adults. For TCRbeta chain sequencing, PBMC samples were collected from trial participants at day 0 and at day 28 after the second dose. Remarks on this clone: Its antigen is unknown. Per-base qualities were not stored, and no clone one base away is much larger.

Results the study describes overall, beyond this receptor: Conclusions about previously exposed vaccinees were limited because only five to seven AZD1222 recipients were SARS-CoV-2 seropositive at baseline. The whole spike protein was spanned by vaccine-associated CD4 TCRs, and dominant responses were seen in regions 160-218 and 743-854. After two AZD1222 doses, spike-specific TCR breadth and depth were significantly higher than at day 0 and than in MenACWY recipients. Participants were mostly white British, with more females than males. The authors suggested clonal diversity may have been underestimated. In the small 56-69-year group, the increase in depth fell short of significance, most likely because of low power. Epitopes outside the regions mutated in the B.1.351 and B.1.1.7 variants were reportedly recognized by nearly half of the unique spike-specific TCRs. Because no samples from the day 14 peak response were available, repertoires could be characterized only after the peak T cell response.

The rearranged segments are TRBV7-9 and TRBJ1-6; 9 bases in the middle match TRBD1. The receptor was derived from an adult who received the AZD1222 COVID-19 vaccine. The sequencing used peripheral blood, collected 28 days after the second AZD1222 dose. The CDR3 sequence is CASSVGTGYNSPLHF. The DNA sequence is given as TGTGCCAGCAGCGTCGGGACAGGGTATAATTCACCCCTCCACTTT.